This T cell receptor beta chain was identified in a study of cytomegalovirus exposure and HLA in healthy donors. PCR used 60 Vbeta primers and 13 Jbeta primers. Repertoires were generated with immunoSEQ multiplex PCR, while TCRdb's copy carries only in-frame clones and drops some. Of 100,000 to 150,000 clones listed, about 70% are singletons. The germline V gene has CDR1 MNHNY and CDR2 SVGAGI (reference sequence). With 2 bases clipped from V and 6 bases from J, the junction kept 10 bases outside the gene matches. The CDR3 spans 16 residues. The chain uses TRBV6-6 and TRBJ1-2, with 9 bases fitting TRBD1. The sequenced material came from PBMCs. This receptor was taken from a male donor in good health and CMV-seronegative. In nucleotides, the CDR3 is TGTGCCAGCAGTTACCCCTCTCCCGGACAGGGGAATGGCTACACCTTC. Translation: CASSYPSPGQGNGYTF.